What follows are 32 T cell receptor beta chains derived from one specimen sequenced in a study of cytomegalovirus exposure and HLA in healthy donors. PCR was performed using 60 Vbeta and 13 Jbeta primers. The data were produced by immunoSEQ multiplex PCR, yet TCRdb's version contains in-frame clones alone and is incomplete. The data contain 150,000 or so clones, nearly 80% of them seen just once; the ten biggest clones take up around 15%. Sequenced sample: PBMCs. The receptors were gathered from a woman between 40 and 55 years old in good health and CMV-seronegative.

The chain employs TRBV15 and TRBJ2-5; D remains ambiguous. CDR3 size: 14 residues. The V end lost 1 base, the J end lost 1 base, and 7 bases lay between the germline ends. CDR1 and CDR2 (germline): LNHNV, YYDKDF (reference sequence). CDR3 sequence: CATSRGHGQETQYF. DNA of the CDR3: TGTGCCACCAGCAGAGGCCACGGCCAAGAGACCCAGTACTTC.

The chain is built from TRBV2 and TRBJ2-7, with TRBD1 matching 7 bases. V lost 4 bases and J lost 3; bases outside the gene matches: 9. In germline, CDR1 is SNHLY, CDR2 FYNNEI. The CDR3 covers 15 residues. The CDR3 is CASSGSGTAHYEQYF. The CDR3 DNA is TGTGCCAGCAGTGGATCCGGGACAGCACACTACGAGCAGTACTTC. Combining the CDR3 with reference TRBV2 and TRBJ2-7 gives the whole variable domain EPEVTQTPSHQVTQMGQEVILRCVPISNHLYFYWYRQILGQKVEFLVSFYNNEISEKSEIFDDQFSVERPDGSNFTLKIRSTKLEDSAMYFCASSGSGTAHYEQYFGPGTRLTVT.

The chain couples TRBV27 to TRBJ2-1, with 9 bases fitting TRBD2. Germline CDR1 is MNHEY and CDR2 is SMNVEV (reference sequence). The length of the CDR3 is 15 residues. Losses at the gene ends were 3 bases for V and 4 bases for J; bases not matched to a gene: 4. CDR3 nucleotides: TGTGCCAGCAGTTTTATAGCGGGAGTTTACAATGAGCAGTTCTTC. Translated, it gives CASSFIAGVYNEQFF.

About this clone itself: Germline is not matched at one junction end, which may reflect a read error. The V call is TRBV11-1, the J call TRBJ2-4; TRBD2 is a possible D gene (5 bases). CDR1 and CDR2 from the germline V gene are SGHAT and FQDESV (reference sequence). The CDR3 has 13 residues. CDR3 sequence reads: CASANGESNSQYF. The CDR3, as DNA: TGTGCCAGCGCCAATGGGGAGTCGAACAGTCAGTACTTC. The complete variable domain, with remaining parts taken from reference TRBV11-1 and TRBJ2-4, reads EAEVAQSPRYKITEKSQAVAFWCDPISGHATLYWYRQILGQGPELLVQFQDESVVDDSQLPKDRFSAERLKGVDSTLKIQPAELGDSAMYLCASANGESNSQYFGAGTRLSVL.

To note about this clone: A junction end diverges from the germline sequence, so it may reflect a read error. The chain joins TRBV7-9 to TRBJ2-2; D perhaps matches TRBD1 (6 bases). The CDR3 covers 18 residues. Germline CDR1 SEHNR, CDR2 FQNEAQ (reference sequence). CDR3 region: CSSSLSGTPTLNTGELFF. DNA for the CDR3: TGTTCCAGCAGCTTATCCGGGACACCTACTTTGAACACCGGGGAGCTGTTTTTT.

The gene calls are TRBV11-3 and TRBJ2-7, with 7 positions matching TRBD2. Trimming cost V 0 bases and J 0 bases; bases outside gene matches: 2. Germline loops: CDR1 SGHNT, CDR2 YENEEA. CDR3 length: 15 residues. For the CDR3, the DNA is TGTGCCAGCAGCTTAGATTCTAGCGGCTCCTACGAGCAGTACTTC. Amino acid sequence: CASSLDSSGSYEQYF.

This chain links TRBV14 with TRBJ2-5; 10 nucleotides match TRBD1. CDR1 SGHDN and CDR2 FVKESK come from the germline V gene. The length of the CDR3 is 14 residues. Trimming took 7 bases from V and 5 from J; bases not matched to a gene: 7. The CDR3 nucleotides are TGTGCCAGCAACGCACCGGGACAGGGGGAGACCCAGTACTTC. The encoded protein is CASNAPGQGETQYF.

The chain combines TRBV5-1 with TRBJ2-3; TRBD2 aligns across 12 bases. Germline CDR1 is SGHRS and CDR2 is YFSETQ. V shed 2 bases and J 4 bases; nucleotides not matched to a gene: 11. This CDR3 region has 18 residues. The CDR3 coding sequence is TGCGCCAGCAGCTTTGCCGGGACTAGCGGGCCCCTAGCAGATACGCAGTATTTT. Its protein product is CASSFAGTSGPLADTQYF.

V usage is TRBV11-2 and J usage is TRBJ1-1, with 9 bases matching TRBD1. The CDR3 is 14 amino acids. Germline CDR1 reads SGHAT; CDR2 reads FQNNGV. V shed 3 bases, J shed 5 bases, and the junction held 4 bases outside the gene matches. As DNA, the CDR3 is TGTGCCAGCAGCTTGGGGACAGGGAATACTGAAGCTTTCTTT. It encodes CASSLGTGNTEAFF. Complete variable domain (other parts from reference TRBV11-2 and TRBJ1-1): EAGVAQSPRYKIIEKRQSVAFWCNPISGHATLYWYQQILGQGPKLLIQFQNNGVVDDSQLPKDRFSAERLKGVDSTLKIQPAKLEDSAVYLCASSLGTGNTEAFFGQGTRLTVV.

Written as DNA, the CDR3 is TGTGCCAGCAGTCCAGTGTATAGCAATCAGCCCCAGCATTTT. It translates to CASSPVYSNQPQHF. The chain carries TRBV6-1 and TRBJ1-5, with D uncertain. The V end was cut by 5 bases, the J end by 0 bases, with 8 bases between. The CDR3 length is 14 residues. In germline, CDR1 is MNHNS, CDR2 SASEGT.

This rearrangement joins TRBV28 to TRBJ1-2; D may be TRBD1 (6 bases). Germline assignment: CDR1 MDHEN and CDR2 SYDVKM. Deletions cut 5 bases from V and 3 bases from J, with 16 bases between. This CDR3 region has 15 residues. In DNA, the CDR3 is TGTGCCAGCAGTGACCCAGGGGCGGGGGACTATGGCTACACCTTC. This translates into CASSDPGAGDYGYTF.

The chain couples TRBV7-2 to TRBJ2-1; the match to TRBD2 covers 12 bases. Per the germline V gene, CDR1 is SGHTA and CDR2 is FQGNSA. This CDR3 has 15 residues. The V segment lost 6 bases and the J segment 3 bases; nucleotides outside the gene matches: 3. The CDR3 nucleotides are TGTGCCAGCAGTTCGACTAGCGGGAGCTACAATGAGCAGTTCTTC. It yields the protein CASSSTSGSYNEQFF.

The V gene is TRBV28, the J gene TRBJ1-4; D may be TRBD1 (5 bases). This CDR3 is built from 15 residues. V lost 6 bases and J lost 4, with 15 bases in between. Germline V gene data show CDR1 as MDHEN and CDR2 as SYDVKM. The CDR3 sequence: CASSPSGRGNEKLFF. CDR3 nucleotide sequence: TGTGCCAGCAGCCCCTCAGGGCGCGGTAATGAAAAACTGTTTTTT.

The chain recombines TRBV27 with TRBJ2-7, with a weak D call TRBD1 (5 bases). In germline, CDR1 is MNHEY, CDR2 SMNVEV (reference sequence). The CDR3 is 15 amino acids. V lost 1 base, J lost 6 bases, and 16 bases lay in between. The DNA for the CDR3 is TGTGCCAGCAGTTTATGTTCCCTAGGGGAATGCGAGCAGTACTTC. Protein: CASSLCSLGECEQYF.

This clone was counted once. This rearrangement joins TRBV7-3 to TRBJ2-2, with 7 bases that match TRBD2. J was trimmed by 7 bases and V by 5 bases; bases with no gene match: 7. Germline values: CDR1 SGHTA, CDR2 FQGTGA. The CDR3 is made up of 14 amino acids. The CDR3 sequence: CASSPAGFGGELFF. CDR3 bases: TGTGCCAGCAGCCCAGCGGGATTTGGCGGGGAGCTGTTTTTT.

This sequence joins TRBV6-1 and TRBJ1-5, with D hard to call. Germline CDR1 reads MNHNS; CDR2 reads SASEGT. Trimming removed 7 bases at V and 3 bases at J, with 13 bases between. The CDR3 contains 14 residues. The CDR3 protein is CASNDGGLNQPQHF. The CDR3 coding sequence is TGTGCCAGCAACGACGGCGGACTCAATCAGCCCCAGCATTTT.

This clone was found once. J is TRBJ1-4 and V is TRBV28; tentatively, D is TRBD1 (6 bases). The CDR3 extends over 14 amino acids. The V and J ends lost 5 bases and 5 bases respectively, with 12 bases between them. From germline, CDR1 is MDHEN and CDR2 SYDVKM. CDR3 amino acids: CASSQTGGNEKLFF. Written as DNA, the CDR3 is TGTGCCAGCAGTCAGACAGGTGGGAATGAAAAACTGTTTTTT.

This clone occurred a few times. V gene TRBV5-1 combines with J gene TRBJ2-2; TRBD1 matches 9 bases. Germline CDR1 reads SGHRS; CDR2 reads YFSETQ. V shed 4 bases, J shed 7 bases, and the junction held 8 bases outside the gene matches. This CDR3 comprises 15 residues. This CDR3 is CASSPRDREVGELFF. The CDR3 DNA reads as TGCGCCAGCAGCCCCCGGGACAGGGAAGTCGGGGAGCTGTTTTTT.

This clone turned up a few times. The chain recombines TRBV4-3 with TRBJ1-4; D not resolved. This CDR3 has 16 amino acids. The V end lost 1 base, the J end lost 8 bases, and 17 bases lay between the germline ends. The germline CDR1 and CDR2 sequences are LGHNA and YSLEER. The DNA of the CDR3 is TGCGCCAGCAGCCAAGTTCAACAGAAACGTTGGGAAAAACTGTTTTTT. It translates to CASSQVQQKRWEKLFF.

The J gene is TRBJ1-5, the V gene TRBV28, with D unresolved. The CDR3 is 13 residues long. V lost 11 bases to trimming and J lost 2 bases, with 13 bases between them. Germline CDR1 MDHEN, CDR2 SYDVKM. For the CDR3, the DNA is TGTGCCGAGTCAGGTAGCGGCAATCAGCCCCAGCATTTT. Amino acids: CAESGSGNQPQHF.

V gene TRBV29-1 combines with J gene TRBJ2-3; D not resolved. The germline V gene has CDR1 SQVTM and CDR2 ANQGSEA. The CDR3 extends over 13 amino acids. V lost 1 base to trimming and J lost 0 bases, with 5 bases between them. The CDR3 loop reads CSVEGGSTDTQYF. The CDR3 coding sequence is TGCAGCGTTGAAGGCGGTAGCACAGATACGCAGTATTTT.

CDR3 in DNA: TGCGCCAGCAGCCCCAAGACAGGGGGCTCCTACGAGCAGTACTTC. Translation gives CASSPKTGGSYEQYF. The rearrangement links TRBV5-1 to TRBJ2-7; TRBD1 aligns across 9 bases. The CDR3 runs 15 residues. The junction had 5 bases not matched to a gene; V was cut back by 4 bases and J by 0 bases. Germline V gene sequence: CDR1 SGHRS, CDR2 YFSETQ.

Remarks on this clone: Germline is not matched at one junction end, which may reflect a read error. V and J are TRBV9 and TRBJ1-1; D unresolved. Germline V lookup: CDR1 SGDLS, CDR2 YYNGEE. The CDR3 consists of 14 residues. CDR3 in amino acids: CASSVRSENTEAFF. CDR3 sequence (DNA): TGTGCCAGCAGCGTAAGGTCGGAGAACACTGAAGCCTTCTTT.

J is TRBJ1-4 and V is TRBV14; 7 bases align to TRBD1. V shed 7 bases, J shed 8 bases, and the junction held 7 bases outside the gene matches. Germline CDR1 is SGHDN and CDR2 is FVKESK. The CDR3 consists of 13 residues. The CDR3 spells CASTRDSAEKLFF. For the CDR3, the DNA is TGTGCCAGCACTCGGGACAGTGCGGAAAAACTGTTTTTT.

The gene calls are TRBV20-1 and TRBJ1-2; D is perhaps TRBD1 (5 bases). This CDR3 has 11 residues. Germline V gives CDR1 DFQATT, CDR2 SNEGSKA (reference sequence). Trimming shortened V by 6 bases and J by 8 bases, and 13 bases separated the two germline ends. CDR3 loop: CSATPGGGYTF. DNA of the CDR3: TGCAGTGCCACCCCTGGGGGGGGCTACACCTTC.

The rearrangement uses TRBV27 and TRBJ1-2; the match to TRBD1 covers 9 bases. From germline, CDR1 is MNHEY and CDR2 SMNVEV (reference sequence). The CDR3 runs 16 residues. The junction had 5 bases not matched to a gene; V was cut back by 0 bases and J by 3 bases. CDR3 residues: CASSLSRTGEHYGYTF. Here the CDR3 DNA reads TGTGCCAGCAGTTTATCCCGGACAGGGGAACACTATGGCTACACCTTC.

This clone was seen more than once but under ten times. One end of the junction varies from germline; a read error may be responsible. The V call is TRBV7-9, the J call TRBJ2-2; TRBD2 might be the D (6 bases). The CDR3 spans 12 residues. Germline assignment: CDR1 SEHNR and CDR2 FQNEAQ (reference sequence). Here the CDR3 DNA reads TGTTCCAGCAGGGTTAGCGGTTTCGAGCTGTTTTTT. This encodes CSSRVSGFELFF. Drawing the rest from reference TRBV7-9 and TRBJ2-2, the complete variable domain is DTGVSQNPRHKITKRGQNVTFRCDPISEHNRLYWYRQTLGQGPEFLTYFQNEAQLEKSRLLSDRFSAERPKGSFSTLEIQRTEQGDSAMYLCSSRVSGFELFFGEGSRLTVL.

This clone has only one observation. The CDR3: CASRPTGADEQYF. CDR3 coding DNA: TGCGCCAGCAGACCTACAGGGGCGGACGAGCAGTACTTC. V gene TRBV5-1 combines with J gene TRBJ2-5; TRBD1 matches 7 bases. The J call is doubtful: the DNA matches TRBJ2-7 better. Germline CDR1 SGHRS, CDR2 YFSETQ. CDR3 length: 13 residues.

This chain uses TRBV6-6 with TRBJ2-5, with 9 bases matching TRBD2. Germline V gives CDR1 MNHNY, CDR2 SVGAGI (reference sequence). J lost 3 bases, V lost 6 bases, and 8 bases had no gene match. This CDR3 has 15 residues. In nucleotides, the CDR3 is TGTGCCAGCAGGTCTGAGCGGGGGGTGAAAGAGACCCAGTACTTC. This sequence encodes CASRSERGVKETQYF.

The chain employs TRBV29-1 and TRBJ2-5, with TRBD1 identical over 10 bases. The J call is uncertain, as TRBJ2-7 better fits the DNA end. The CDR3 runs to 13 residues. Germline lookup yields CDR1 SQVTM and CDR2 ANQGSEA. As DNA, the CDR3 is TGCAGCGTAAGGGACAGGGGCTCCTACGAGCAGTACTTC. This encodes CSVRDRGSYEQYF.

V is TRBV19 and J is TRBJ2-3; the match to TRBD1 covers 7 bases. The CDR3 runs 16 residues. Germline CDR1 is LNHDA and CDR2 is SQIVND (reference sequence). J gave up 6 bases and V 3 bases, and 12 bases lay outside the gene matches. The CDR3 sequence is CASSIRDSGPLDTQYF. Here the CDR3 DNA reads TGTGCCAGTAGTATCCGGGACAGTGGGCCTTTGGATACGCAGTATTTT.

This clone came up once. The chain couples TRBV6-5 to TRBJ1-1, with D possibly TRBD1 on 6 matching bases. This CDR3 has 13 residues. V was pared by 4 bases and J by 6 bases, with 12 bases between. Germline lookup yields CDR1 MNHEY and CDR2 SVGAGI. This chain's CDR3 is CASSFYRTAEAFF. DNA for the CDR3: TGTGCCAGCAGTTTCTATCGGACAGCTGAAGCTTTCTTT.